The clone carrying this T cell receptor (beta chain) was found many times. Its antigen is unknown. Germline V gene data show CDR1 as DFQATT and CDR2 as SNEGSKA (reference sequence). Trimming at V came to 0 bases and at J to 3 bases, leaving 3 bases not matched to a gene. The CDR3 runs to 14 residues. Individual cDNA molecules received unique molecular identifiers during library preparation. TCRdb passed the 5' RACE reads through MiXCR, listing each CDR3 protein once. Of about 64,000 distinct CDR3 sequences in the sample, 18% are singletons; the top ten hold 8% to 10%. The data derive from a study of early T cells in non-severe SARS-CoV-2 infection. Study observations and caveats: VDJdb matching favored anti-spike CD8 responses, missing private and CD4 specificities.

The rearrangement uses TRBV20-1 and TRBJ2-7; 9 positions agree with TRBD1. Material: whole blood, obtained at baseline. This TCR derives from an adult who was a healthcare worker with PCR-confirmed SARS-CoV-2 infection or an uninfected control (not recorded which). This chain's CDR3 is CSARDGDRDYEQYF. The CDR3 DNA follows: TGCAGTGCTAGAGATGGGGACAGGGACTACGAGCAGTACTTC.